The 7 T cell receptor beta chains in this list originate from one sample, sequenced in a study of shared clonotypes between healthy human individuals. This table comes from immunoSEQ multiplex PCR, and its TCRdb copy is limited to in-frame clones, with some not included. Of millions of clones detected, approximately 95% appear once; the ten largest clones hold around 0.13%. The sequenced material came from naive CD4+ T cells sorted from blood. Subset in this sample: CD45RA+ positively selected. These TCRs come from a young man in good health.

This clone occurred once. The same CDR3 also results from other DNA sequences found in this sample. CDR3 region: CASSLASSYEQYF. Written as DNA, the CDR3 is TGTGCCAGCAGCTTAGCGAGTTCCTACGAGCAGTACTTC. This chain joins TRBV7-6 and TRBJ2-7; D remains unclear. The ends were cut back, 0 bases at V and 1 base at J, with 4 bases in the middle. This CDR3 is 13 amino acids long. Germline V gene sequence: CDR1 SGHVS, CDR2 FNYEAQ.

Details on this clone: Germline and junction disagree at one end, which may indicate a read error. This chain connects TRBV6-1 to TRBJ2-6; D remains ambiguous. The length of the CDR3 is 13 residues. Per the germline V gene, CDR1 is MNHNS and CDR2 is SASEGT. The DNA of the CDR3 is TGTGCCAGCAGTCAAGCTGGGGCCAACGTCCTGACTTTC. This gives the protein CASSQAGANVLTF.

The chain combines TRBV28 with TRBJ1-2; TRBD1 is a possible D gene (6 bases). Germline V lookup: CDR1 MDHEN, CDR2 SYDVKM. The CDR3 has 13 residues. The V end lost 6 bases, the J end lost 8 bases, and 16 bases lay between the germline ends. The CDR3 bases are TGTGCCAGCAGAAACTACAGGGTCTGGGGCTACACCTTC. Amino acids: CASRNYRVWGYTF.

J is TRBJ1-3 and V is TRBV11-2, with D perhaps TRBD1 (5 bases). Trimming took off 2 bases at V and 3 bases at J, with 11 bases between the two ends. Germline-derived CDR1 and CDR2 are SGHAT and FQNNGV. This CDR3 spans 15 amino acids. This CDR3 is CASSLRGAVGNTIYF. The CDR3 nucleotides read TGTGCCAGCAGCTTACGAGGGGCGGTTGGAAACACCATATATTTT.

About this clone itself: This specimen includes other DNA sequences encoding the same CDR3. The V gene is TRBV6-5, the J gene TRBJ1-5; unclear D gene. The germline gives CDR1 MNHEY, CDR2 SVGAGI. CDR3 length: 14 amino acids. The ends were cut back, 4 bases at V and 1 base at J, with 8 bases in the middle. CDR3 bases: TGTGCCAGCAGTTCTGGGAAGAGCAATCAGCCCCAGCATTTT. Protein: CASSSGKSNQPQHF.

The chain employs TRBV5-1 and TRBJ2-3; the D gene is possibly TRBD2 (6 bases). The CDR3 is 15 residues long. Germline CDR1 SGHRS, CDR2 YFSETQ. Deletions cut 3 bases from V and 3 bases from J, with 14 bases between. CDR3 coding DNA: TGCGCCAGCAGCTCGGAGGGCAGGGCAACAGATACGCAGTATTTT. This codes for CASSSEGRATDTQYF.

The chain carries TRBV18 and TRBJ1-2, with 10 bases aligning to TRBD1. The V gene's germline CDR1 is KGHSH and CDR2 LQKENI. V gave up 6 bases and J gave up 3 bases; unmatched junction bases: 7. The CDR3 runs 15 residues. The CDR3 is CASSRDRGQDYGYTF. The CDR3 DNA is TGTGCCAGCTCGCGTGACAGGGGGCAGGACTATGGCTACACCTTC.